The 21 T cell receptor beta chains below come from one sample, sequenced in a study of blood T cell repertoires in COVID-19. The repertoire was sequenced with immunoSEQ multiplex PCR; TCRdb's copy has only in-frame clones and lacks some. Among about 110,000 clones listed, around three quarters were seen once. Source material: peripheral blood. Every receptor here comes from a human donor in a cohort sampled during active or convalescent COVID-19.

The CDR3: CASSSQGNTIYF. The CDR3 DNA sequence: TGTGCCAGCAGCTCACAGGGAAACACCATATATTTT. The rearrangement links TRBV7-9 to TRBJ1-3; D unclear. Germline CDR1 is SEHNR and CDR2 is FQNEAQ (reference sequence). The CDR3 spans 12 residues. Deletions cut 4 bases from V and 4 bases from J, with 5 bases between.

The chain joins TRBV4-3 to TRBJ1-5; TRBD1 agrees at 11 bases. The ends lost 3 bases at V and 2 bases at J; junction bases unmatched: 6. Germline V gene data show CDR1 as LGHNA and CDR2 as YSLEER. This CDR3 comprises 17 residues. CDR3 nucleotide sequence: TGCGCCAGCAGCCAGAGGGGGGGACAGGGGGGCAATCAGCCCCAGCATTTT. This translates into CASSQRGGQGGNQPQHF.

The CDR3 loop reads CASSSISGSDSLNQPQHF. CDR3 nucleotide sequence: TGTGCCAGCAGTTCAATTTCGGGGTCGGACAGTCTTAATCAGCCCCAGCATTTT. The rearrangement links TRBV6-2 or TRBV6-3 to TRBJ1-5; the D gene is possibly TRBD1 (6 bases). Trimming took off 4 bases at V and 4 bases at J, with 23 bases between the two ends. The CDR3 has 18 amino acids. Germline V gene data show CDR1 as MNHEY and CDR2 as SVGEGT.

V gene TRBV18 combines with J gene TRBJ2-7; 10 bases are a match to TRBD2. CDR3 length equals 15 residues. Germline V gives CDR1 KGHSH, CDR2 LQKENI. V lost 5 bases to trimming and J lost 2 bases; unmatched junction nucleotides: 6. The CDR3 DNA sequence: TGTGCCAGCTCAAATCCAGGACTAGCGGCCTACGAGCAGTACTTC. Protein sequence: CASSNPGLAAYEQYF. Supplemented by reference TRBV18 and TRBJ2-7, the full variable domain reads NAGVMQNPRHLVRRRGQEARLRCSPMKGHSHVYWYRQLPEEGLKFMVYLQKENIIDESGMPKERFSAEFPKEGPSILRIQQVVRGDSAAYFCASSNPGLAAYEQYFGPGTRLTVT.

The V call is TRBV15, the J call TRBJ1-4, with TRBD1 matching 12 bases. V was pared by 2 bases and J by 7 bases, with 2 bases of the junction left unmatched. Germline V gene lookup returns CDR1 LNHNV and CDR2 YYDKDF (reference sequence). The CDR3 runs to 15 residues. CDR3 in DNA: TGTGCCACCAGCAGAAGGGACAGGGGGCCTGAAAAACTGTTTTTT. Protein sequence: CATSRRDRGPEKLFF.

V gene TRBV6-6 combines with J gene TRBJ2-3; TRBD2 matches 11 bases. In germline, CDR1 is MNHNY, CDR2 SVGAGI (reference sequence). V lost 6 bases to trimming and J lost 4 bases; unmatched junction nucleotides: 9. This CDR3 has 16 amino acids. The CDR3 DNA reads TGTGCCAGCAGATATCAGACTAGCGGGATGCCAGATACGCAGTATTTT. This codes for CASRYQTSGMPDTQYF.

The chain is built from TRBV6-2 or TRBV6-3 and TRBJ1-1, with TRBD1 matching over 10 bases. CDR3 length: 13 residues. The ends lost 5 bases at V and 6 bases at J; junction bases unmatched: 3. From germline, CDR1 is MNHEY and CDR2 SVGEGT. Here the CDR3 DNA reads TGTGCCAGCAGTCTTGGACAGGGGGCTGAAGCTTTCTTT. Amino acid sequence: CASSLGQGAEAFF.

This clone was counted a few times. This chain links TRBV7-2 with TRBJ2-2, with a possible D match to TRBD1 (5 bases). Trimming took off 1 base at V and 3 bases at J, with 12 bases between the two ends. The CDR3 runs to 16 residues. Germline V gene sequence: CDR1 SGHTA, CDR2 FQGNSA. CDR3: CASSLGSGWDTGELFF. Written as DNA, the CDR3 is TGTGCCAGCAGCTTAGGGTCAGGGTGGGACACCGGGGAGCTGTTTTTT. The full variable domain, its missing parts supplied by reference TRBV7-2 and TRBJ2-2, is GAGVSQSPSNKVTEKGKDVELRCDPISGHTALYWYRQSLGQGLEFLIYFQGNSAPDKSGLPSDRFSAERTGGSVSTLTIQRTQQEDSAVYLCASSLGSGWDTGELFFGEGSRLTVL.

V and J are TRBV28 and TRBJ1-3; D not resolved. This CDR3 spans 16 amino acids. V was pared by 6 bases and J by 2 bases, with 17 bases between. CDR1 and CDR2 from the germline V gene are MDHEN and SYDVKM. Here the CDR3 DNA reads TGTGCCAGCAGGGAGCAAGGATTATTGGCTGGAAACACCATATATTTT. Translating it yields CASREQGLLAGNTIYF.

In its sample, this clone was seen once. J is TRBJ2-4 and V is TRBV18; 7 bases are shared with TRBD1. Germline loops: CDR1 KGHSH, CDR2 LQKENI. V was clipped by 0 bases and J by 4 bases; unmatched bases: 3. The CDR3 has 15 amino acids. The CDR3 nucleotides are TGTGCCAGCTCACCACCGGGGACAGTGAAAAACATTCAGTACTTC. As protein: CASSPPGTVKNIQYF. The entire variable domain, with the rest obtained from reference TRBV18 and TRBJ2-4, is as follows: NAGVMQNPRHLVRRRGQEARLRCSPMKGHSHVYWYRQLPEEGLKFMVYLQKENIIDESGMPKERFSAEFPKEGPSILRIQQVVRGDSAAYFCASSPPGTVKNIQYFGAGTRLSVL.

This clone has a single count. The CDR3 here is CASSPDLQGAYGYTF. The CDR3 DNA is TGCGCCAGCAGCCCCGATCTACAGGGGGCCTATGGCTACACCTTC. The V call is TRBV5-1, the J call TRBJ1-2; 9 bases agree with TRBD1. The germline CDR1 and CDR2 sequences are SGHRS and YFSETQ. The CDR3 totals 15 residues. V lost 4 bases and J lost 4; bases outside the gene matches: 8.

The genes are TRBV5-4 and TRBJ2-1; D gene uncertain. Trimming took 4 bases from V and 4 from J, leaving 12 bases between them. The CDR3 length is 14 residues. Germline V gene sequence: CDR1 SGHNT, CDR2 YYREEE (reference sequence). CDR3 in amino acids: CASSPQADYNEQFF. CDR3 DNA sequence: TGTGCCAGCAGCCCCCAGGCAGATTACAATGAGCAGTTCTTC.

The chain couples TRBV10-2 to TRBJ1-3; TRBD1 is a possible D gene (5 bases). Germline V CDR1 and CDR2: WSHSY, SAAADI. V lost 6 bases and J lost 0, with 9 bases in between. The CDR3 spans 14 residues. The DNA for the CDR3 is TGCGCCAGCAGAGAGGGGAGCTCTGGAAACACCATATATTTT. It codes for CASREGSSGNTIYF.

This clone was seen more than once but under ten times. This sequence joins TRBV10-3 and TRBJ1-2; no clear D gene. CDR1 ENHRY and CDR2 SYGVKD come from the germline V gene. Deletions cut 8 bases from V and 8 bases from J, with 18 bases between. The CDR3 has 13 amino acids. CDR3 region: CAIALQPQSGYTF. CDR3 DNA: TGTGCCATCGCCTTACAGCCCCAGTCGGGCTACACCTTC.

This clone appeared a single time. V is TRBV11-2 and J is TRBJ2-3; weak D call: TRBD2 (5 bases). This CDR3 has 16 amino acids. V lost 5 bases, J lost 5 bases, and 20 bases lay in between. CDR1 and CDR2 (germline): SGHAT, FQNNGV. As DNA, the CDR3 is TGTGCCAGCAGCCCCCCTTTCCGGCGGGTAGGAGATACGCAGTATTTT. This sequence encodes CASSPPFRRVGDTQYF.

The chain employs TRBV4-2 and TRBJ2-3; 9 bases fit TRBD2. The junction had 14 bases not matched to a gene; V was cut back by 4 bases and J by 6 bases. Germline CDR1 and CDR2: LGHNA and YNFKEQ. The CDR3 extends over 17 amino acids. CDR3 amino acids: CASSPGWTSAPRDTQYF. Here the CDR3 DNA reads TGTGCCAGCAGCCCCGGCTGGACTAGCGCCCCCAGGGATACGCAGTATTTT.

The CDR3 sequence is CASPRRRQSNQPQHF. The CDR3 DNA reads TGTGCCAGCCCCAGGAGGCGGCAGAGCAATCAGCCCCAGCATTTT. The V gene is TRBV27, the J gene TRBJ1-5; D not resolved. The CDR3 extends over 15 amino acids. CDR1 is MNHEY, CDR2 SMNVEV, per germline (reference sequence). Deletions cut 8 bases from V and 1 base from J, with 15 bases between.

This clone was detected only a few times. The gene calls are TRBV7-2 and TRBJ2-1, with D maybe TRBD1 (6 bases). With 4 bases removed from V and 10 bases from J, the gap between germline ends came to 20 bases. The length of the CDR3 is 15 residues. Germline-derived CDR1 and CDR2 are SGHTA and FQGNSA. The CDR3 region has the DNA TGTGCCAGCAGCTCCTCTCAAGGGCCTACAGGGGAGCAGTTCTTC. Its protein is CASSSSQGPTGEQFF.

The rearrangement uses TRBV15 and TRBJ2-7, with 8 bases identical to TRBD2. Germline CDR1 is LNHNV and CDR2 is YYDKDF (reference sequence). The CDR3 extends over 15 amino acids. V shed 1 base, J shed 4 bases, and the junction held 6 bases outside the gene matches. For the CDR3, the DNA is TGTGCCACCAGCAGAGTGGGACTAGGAGTATACGAGCAGTACTTC. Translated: CATSRVGLGVYEQYF.

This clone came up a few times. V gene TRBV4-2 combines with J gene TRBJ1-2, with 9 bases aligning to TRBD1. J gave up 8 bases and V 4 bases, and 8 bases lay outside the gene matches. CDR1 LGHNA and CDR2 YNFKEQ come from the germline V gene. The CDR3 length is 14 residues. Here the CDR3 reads CASSLDRGSGGYTF. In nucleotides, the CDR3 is TGTGCCAGCAGCCTCGACAGGGGGAGTGGAGGCTACACCTTC.

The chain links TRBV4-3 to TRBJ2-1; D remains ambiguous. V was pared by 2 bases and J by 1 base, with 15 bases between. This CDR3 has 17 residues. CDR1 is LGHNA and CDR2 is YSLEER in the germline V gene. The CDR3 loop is CASSQRILQQSYNEQFF. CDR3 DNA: TGCGCCAGCAGCCAACGGATACTACAACAATCCTACAATGAGCAGTTCTTC.